This section outlines one T cell receptor beta chain sequence together with its context. Its antigen remains unidentified. The data belong to a study of CD8 T cells in Susac syndrome. Turning to the study itself: Blood was drawn from Susac syndrome patients while they were therapy-naive, on corticosteroids, or on intravenous immunoglobulin alone.

Study conclusions and caveats: Clonal expansion was present among Susac CD8+ cells. This expansion reached its peak in TEMRA cells and in active patients. Susac-specific public clones were found in total CD8+ and CD8+ TEMRA repertoires, numbering under 20 and five, respectively.

With random hexamers, roughly 0.45 to 1 ug RNA was reverse transcribed. By means of immunoSEQ multiplex PCR, TCR beta CDR3 spanning 54 Vbeta and 13 Jbeta underwent amplification. TCRdb fed the immunoSEQ multiplex PCR reads into MiXCR, producing one record per CDR3 protein. This table holds roughly 190,000 distinct CDR3 sequences, 95% found once. This TCR was recovered from a human donor with Susac syndrome. Specimen: CD8+ T cells from PBMCs.

CDR3 sequence (DNA): TGTGCCAGCAGCTCCTCGGTGGAGGGGCTTCGATACGAGCAGTACTTC. Its protein is CASSSSVEGLRYEQYF. V gene TRBV11-2 combines with J gene TRBJ2-7; perhaps TRBD2 as D (6 bases). This CDR3 region has 16 residues. Germline V lookup: CDR1 SGHAT, CDR2 FQNNGV. The ends were cut back, 4 bases at V and 4 bases at J, with 20 bases in the middle.